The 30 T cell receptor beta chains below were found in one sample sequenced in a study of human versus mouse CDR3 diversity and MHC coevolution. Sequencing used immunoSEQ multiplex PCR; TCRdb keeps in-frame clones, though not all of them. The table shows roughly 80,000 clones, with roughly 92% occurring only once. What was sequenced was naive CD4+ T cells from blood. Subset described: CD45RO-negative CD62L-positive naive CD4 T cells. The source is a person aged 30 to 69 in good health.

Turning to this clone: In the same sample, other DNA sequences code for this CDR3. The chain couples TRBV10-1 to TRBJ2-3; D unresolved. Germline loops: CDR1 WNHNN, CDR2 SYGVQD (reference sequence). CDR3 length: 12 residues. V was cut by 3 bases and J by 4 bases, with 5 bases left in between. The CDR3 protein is CASSESADTQYF. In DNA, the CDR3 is TGCGCCAGCAGTGAATCGGCAGATACGCAGTATTTT.

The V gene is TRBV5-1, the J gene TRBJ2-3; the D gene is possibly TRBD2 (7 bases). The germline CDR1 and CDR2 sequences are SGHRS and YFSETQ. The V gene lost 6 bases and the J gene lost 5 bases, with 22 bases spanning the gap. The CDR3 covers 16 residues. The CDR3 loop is CASKGSGRGTLDTQYF. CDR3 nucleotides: TGCGCCAGCAAGGGATCCGGGCGGGGGACACTAGATACGCAGTATTTT.

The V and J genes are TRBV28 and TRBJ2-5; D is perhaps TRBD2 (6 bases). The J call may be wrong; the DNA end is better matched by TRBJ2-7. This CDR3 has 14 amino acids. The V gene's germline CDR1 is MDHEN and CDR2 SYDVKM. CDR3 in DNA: TGTGCCAGCAGTTTTGGCGGGATCCCCTACGAGCAGTACTTC. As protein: CASSFGGIPYEQYF.

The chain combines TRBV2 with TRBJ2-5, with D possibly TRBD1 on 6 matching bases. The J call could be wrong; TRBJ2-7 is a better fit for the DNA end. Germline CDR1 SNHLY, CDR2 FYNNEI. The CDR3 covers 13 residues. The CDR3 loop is CASKRDIYSEQYF. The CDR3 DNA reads TGTGCCAGCAAACGGGACATTTACTCCGAGCAGTACTTC.

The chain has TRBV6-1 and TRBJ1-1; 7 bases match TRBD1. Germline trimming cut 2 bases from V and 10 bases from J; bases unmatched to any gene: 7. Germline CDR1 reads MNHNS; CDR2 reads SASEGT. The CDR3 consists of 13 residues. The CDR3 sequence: CASSERGGGRAFF. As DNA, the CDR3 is TGTGCCAGCAGTGAAAGAGGGGGCGGGCGAGCTTTCTTT.

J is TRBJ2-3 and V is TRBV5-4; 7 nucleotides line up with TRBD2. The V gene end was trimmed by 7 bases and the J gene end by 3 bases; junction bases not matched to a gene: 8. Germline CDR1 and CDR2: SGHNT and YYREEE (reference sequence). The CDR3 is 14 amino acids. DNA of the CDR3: TGTGCCAGCCATTGGAGCGGGAATACAGATACGCAGTATTTT. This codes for CASHWSGNTDTQYF.

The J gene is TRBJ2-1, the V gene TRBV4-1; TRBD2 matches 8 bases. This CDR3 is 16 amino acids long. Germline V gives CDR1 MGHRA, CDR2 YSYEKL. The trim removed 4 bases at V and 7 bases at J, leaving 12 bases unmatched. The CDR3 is CASSRTGAGGANEQFF. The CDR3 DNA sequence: TGCGCCAGCAGCCGCACCGGGGCCGGGGGGGCTAATGAGCAGTTCTTC.

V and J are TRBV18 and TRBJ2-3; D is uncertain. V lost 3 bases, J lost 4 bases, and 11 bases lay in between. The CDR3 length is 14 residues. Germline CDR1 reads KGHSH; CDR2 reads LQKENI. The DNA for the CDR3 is TGTGCCAGCTCACCGCTACGACTCTCAGATACGCAGTATTTT. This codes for CASSPLRLSDTQYF.

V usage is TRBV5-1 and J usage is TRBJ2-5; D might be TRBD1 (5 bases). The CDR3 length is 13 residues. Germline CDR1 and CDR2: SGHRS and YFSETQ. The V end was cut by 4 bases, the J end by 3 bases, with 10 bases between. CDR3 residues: CASSTTREETQYF. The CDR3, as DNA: TGCGCCAGCAGCACTACCAGGGAAGAGACCCAGTACTTC. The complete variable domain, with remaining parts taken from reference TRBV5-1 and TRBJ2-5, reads KAGVTQTPRYLIKTRGQQVTLSCSPISGHRSVSWYQQTPGQGLQFLFEYFSETQRNKGNFPGRFSGRQFSNSRSEMNVSTLELGDSALYLCASSTTREETQYFGPGTRLLVL.

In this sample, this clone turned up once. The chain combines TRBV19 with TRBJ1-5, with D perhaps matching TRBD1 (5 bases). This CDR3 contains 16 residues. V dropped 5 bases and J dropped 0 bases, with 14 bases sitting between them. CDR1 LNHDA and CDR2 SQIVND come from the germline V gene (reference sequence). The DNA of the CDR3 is TGTGCCAGTAGTGTAAGGGGATACTATAGCAATCAGCCCCAGCATTTT. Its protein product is CASSVRGYYSNQPQHF.

This CDR3 is CASSFVVESEQYF. Here the CDR3 DNA reads TGTGCCAGCAGCTTTGTGGTAGAAAGCGAGCAGTACTTC. The gene calls are TRBV5-4 and TRBJ2-7; no clear D gene. This CDR3 contains 13 residues. Germline V gene data show CDR1 as SGHNT and CDR2 as YYREEE (reference sequence). Trimming pared 2 bases from V and 6 bases from J, leaving 12 bases between.

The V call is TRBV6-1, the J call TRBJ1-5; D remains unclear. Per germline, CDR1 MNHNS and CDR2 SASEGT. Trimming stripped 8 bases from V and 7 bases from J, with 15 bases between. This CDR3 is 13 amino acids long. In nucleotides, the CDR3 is TGTGCCAGCGATGGGAAGGGAGGGCAGCCCCAGCATTTT. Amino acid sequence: CASDGKGGQPQHF.

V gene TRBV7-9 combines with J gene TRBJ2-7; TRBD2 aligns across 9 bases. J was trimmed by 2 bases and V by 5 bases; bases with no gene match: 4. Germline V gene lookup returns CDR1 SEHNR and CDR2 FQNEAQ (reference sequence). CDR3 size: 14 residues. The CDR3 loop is CASSRLAGTYEQYF. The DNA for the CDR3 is TGTGCCAGCAGCCGGCTAGCGGGGACCTACGAGCAGTACTTC.

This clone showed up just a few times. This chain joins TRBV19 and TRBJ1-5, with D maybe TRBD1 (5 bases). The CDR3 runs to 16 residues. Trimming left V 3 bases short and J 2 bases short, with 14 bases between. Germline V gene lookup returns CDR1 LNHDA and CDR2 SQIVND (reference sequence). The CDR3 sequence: CASSMISGPGNQPQHF. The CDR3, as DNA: TGTGCCAGTAGTATGATATCAGGGCCGGGCAATCAGCCCCAGCATTTT.

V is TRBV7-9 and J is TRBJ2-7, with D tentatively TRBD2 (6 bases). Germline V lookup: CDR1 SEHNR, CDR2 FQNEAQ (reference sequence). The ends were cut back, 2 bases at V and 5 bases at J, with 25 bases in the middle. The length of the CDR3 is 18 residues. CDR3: CASSLSPQASSVSHEQYF. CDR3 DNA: TGTGCCAGCAGCTTAAGTCCCCAGGCCTCTAGCGTATCCCACGAGCAGTACTTC.

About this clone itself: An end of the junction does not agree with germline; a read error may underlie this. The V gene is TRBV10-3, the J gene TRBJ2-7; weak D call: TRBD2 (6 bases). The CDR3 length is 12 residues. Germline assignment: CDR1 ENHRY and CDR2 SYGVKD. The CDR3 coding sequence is TGTGCCATCAGTGATCGAGGGAGGCCGATGCACTTC. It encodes CAISDRGRPMHF.

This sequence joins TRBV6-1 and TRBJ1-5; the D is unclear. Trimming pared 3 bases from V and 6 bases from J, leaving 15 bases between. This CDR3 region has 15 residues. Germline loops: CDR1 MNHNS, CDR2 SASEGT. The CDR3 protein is CASSDRLTSGQPQHF. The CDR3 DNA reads TGTGCCAGCAGTGACCGACTTACCTCGGGTCAGCCCCAGCATTTT.

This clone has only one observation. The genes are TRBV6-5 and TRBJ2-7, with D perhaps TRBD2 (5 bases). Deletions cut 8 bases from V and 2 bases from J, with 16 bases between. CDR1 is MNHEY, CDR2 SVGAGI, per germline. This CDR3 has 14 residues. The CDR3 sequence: CASSRRDGAYEQYF. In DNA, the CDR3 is TGTGCCAGCTCACGTCGAGACGGGGCCTACGAGCAGTACTTC.

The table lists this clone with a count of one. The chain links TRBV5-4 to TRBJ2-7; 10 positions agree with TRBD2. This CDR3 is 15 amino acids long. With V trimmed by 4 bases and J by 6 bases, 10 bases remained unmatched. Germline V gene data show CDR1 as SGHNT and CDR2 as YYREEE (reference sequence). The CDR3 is CASSPVAGGEGEQYF. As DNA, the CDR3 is TGTGCCAGCAGCCCGGTAGCGGGAGGAGAAGGCGAGCAGTACTTC.

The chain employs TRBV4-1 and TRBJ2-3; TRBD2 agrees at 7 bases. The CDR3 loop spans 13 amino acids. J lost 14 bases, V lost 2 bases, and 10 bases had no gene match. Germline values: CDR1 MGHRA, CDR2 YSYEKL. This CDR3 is CASSQTSGGTLYF. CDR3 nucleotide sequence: TGCGCCAGCAGCCAAACGTCGGGGGGTACGTTGTATTTT.

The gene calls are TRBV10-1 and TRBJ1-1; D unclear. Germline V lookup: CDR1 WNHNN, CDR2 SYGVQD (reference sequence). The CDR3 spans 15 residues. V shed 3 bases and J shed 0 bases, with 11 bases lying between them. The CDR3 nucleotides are TGCGCCAGCAGTGAAGATCGGCGGCTGAACACTGAAGCTTTCTTT. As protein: CASSEDRRLNTEAFF.

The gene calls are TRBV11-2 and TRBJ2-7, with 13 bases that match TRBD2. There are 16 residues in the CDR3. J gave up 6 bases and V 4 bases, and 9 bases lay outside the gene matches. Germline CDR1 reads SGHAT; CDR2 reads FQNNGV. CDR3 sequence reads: CASSSLGLAGEGEQYF. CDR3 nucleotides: TGTGCCAGCAGCTCCCTAGGACTAGCGGGAGAAGGCGAGCAGTACTTC.

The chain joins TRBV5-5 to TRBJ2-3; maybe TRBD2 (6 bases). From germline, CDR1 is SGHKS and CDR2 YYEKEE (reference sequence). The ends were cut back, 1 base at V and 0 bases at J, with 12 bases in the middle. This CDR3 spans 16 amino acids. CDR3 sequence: CASSLFPAGSTDTQYF. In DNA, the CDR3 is TGTGCCAGCAGCTTGTTCCCAGCGGGTAGCACAGATACGCAGTATTTT.

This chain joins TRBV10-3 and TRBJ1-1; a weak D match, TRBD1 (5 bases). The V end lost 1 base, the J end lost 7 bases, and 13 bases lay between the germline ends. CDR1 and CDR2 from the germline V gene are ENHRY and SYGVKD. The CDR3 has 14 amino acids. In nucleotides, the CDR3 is TGTGCCATCAGTGAGTTCGGACAAAAAGGTGAAGCTTTCTTT. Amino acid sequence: CAISEFGQKGEAFF.

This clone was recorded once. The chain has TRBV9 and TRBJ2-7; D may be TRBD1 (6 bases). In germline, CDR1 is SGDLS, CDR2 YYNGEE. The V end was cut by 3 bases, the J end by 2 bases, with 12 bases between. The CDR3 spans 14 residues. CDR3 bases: TGTGCCAGCAGCGCTACAGGGAGCACCTACGAGCAGTACTTC. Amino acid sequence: CASSATGSTYEQYF. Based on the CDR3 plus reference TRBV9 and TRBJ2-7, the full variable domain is DSGVTQTPKHLITATGQRVTLRCSPRSGDLSVYWYQQSLDQGLQFLIQYYNGEERAKGNILERFSAQQFPDLHSELNLSSLELGDSALYFCASSATGSTYEQYFGPGTRLTVT.

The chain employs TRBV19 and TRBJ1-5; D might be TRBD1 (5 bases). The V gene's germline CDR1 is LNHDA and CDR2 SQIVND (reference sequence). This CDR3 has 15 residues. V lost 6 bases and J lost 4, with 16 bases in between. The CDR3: CASRQGRELNQPQHF. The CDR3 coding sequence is TGTGCCAGTAGGCAGGGACGGGAGCTGAATCAGCCCCAGCATTTT.

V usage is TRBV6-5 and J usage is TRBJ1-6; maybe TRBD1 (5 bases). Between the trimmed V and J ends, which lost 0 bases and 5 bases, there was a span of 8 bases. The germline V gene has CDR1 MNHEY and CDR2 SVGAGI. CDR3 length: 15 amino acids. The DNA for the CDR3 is TGTGCCAGCAGTTACTCTTACAGGAATAATTCACCCCTCCACTTT. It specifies CASSYSYRNNSPLHF.

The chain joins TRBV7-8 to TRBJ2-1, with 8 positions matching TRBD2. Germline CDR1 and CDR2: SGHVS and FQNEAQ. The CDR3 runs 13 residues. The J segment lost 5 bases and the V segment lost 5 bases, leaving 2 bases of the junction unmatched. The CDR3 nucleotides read TGTGCCAGCAGCGACGGGAGGGACAATGAGCAGTTCTTC. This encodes CASSDGRDNEQFF.

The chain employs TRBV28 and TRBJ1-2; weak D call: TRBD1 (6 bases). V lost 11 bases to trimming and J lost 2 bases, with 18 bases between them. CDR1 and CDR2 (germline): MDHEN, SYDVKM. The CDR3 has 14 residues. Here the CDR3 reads CAARTTGMNYGYTF. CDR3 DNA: TGTGCCGCAAGGACAACAGGGATGAACTATGGCTACACCTTC.

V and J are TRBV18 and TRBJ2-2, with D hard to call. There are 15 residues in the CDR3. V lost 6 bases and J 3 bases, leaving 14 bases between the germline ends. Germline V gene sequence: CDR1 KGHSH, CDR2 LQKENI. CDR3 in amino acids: CASSLLPRDTGELFF. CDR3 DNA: TGTGCCAGCTCCCTACTCCCACGAGACACCGGGGAGCTGTTTTTT.